What follows are 14 T cell receptor beta chains derived from one specimen sequenced in a study of identical twins. In TCRdb, the 5' RACE reads were re-called with MiXCR into one record per CDR3 protein. The table shows fewer than 650,000 distinct CDR3 sequences, with roughly 7.2% occurring only once. The same data also contributed to another study, on yellow fever vaccine responses in identical twins.

Sequencing used PBMCs. Receptors originate from a woman aged 18-29 years in good health.

The sample holds many counts of this clonotype. This chain joins TRBV10-1 and TRBJ1-3; D is uncertain. This CDR3 contains 15 residues. The V gene lost 3 bases and the J gene lost 0 bases, with 9 bases spanning the gap. In germline, CDR1 is WNHNN, CDR2 SYGVQD (reference sequence). CDR3 amino acids: CASSDLTVSGNTIYF. CDR3 bases: TGCGCCAGCAGTGATCTAACTGTCTCTGGAAACACCATATATTTT.

The rearrangement links TRBV7-9 to TRBJ2-3, with 10 positions matching TRBD2. There are 17 residues in the CDR3. V lost 5 bases and J lost 1; bases outside the gene matches: 9. Per germline, CDR1 SEHNR and CDR2 FQNEAQ (reference sequence). The chain's CDR3 is CASSPGRLAGGTDTQYF. The DNA for the CDR3 is TGTGCCAGCAGCCCAGGGCGGCTAGCGGGGGGCACAGATACGCAGTATTTT.

This clonotype has ten or more counts. The chain combines TRBV3-1 with TRBJ2-5, with TRBD2 identical over 13 bases. CDR3 length: 18 residues. Germline CDR1 is LGHDT and CDR2 is YNNKEL (reference sequence). V gave up 0 bases and J gave up 5 bases; unmatched junction bases: 9. DNA of the CDR3: TGTGCCAGCAGCCAAGATTTAAGAACTAGCGGGGGGGTCGAGACCCAGTACTTC. Amino acid sequence: CASSQDLRTSGGVETQYF.

This clonotype has a handful of counts. The CDR3 region has the DNA TGTGCCAGCAGCTCTCGACAGGACAGCACAGATACGCAGTATTTT. Translation: CASSSRQDSTDTQYF. The chain couples TRBV5-5 to TRBJ2-3; tentative D call: TRBD1 (6 bases). Germline V lookup: CDR1 SGHKS, CDR2 YYEKEE (reference sequence). Trimming shortened V by 3 bases and J by 0 bases, and 11 bases separated the two germline ends. The CDR3 contains 15 residues.

This clonotype was seen ten or more times. The CDR3, as DNA: TGCGCCAGCAGCTTGGCCCCGGGGGTGGACACTGAAGCTTTCTTT. Its translation is CASSLAPGVDTEAFF. The chain joins TRBV5-1 to TRBJ1-1; tentatively, D is TRBD1 (5 bases). V was shortened by 0 bases and J by 3 bases, with 12 bases between the two germline ends. CDR3 size: 15 residues. The V gene's germline CDR1 is SGHRS and CDR2 YFSETQ. The full variable domain, its missing parts supplied by reference TRBV5-1 and TRBJ1-1, is KAGVTQTPRYLIKTRGQQVTLSCSPISGHRSVSWYQQTPGQGLQFLFEYFSETQRNKGNFPGRFSGRQFSNSRSEMNVSTLELGDSALYLCASSLAPGVDTEAFFGQGTRLTVV.

The V call is TRBV7-2, the J call TRBJ2-1; D is unresolved. Germline V lookup: CDR1 SGHTA, CDR2 FQGNSA. This CDR3 has 15 residues. V was trimmed by 2 bases and J by 0 bases, leaving 8 bases between them. As DNA, the CDR3 is TGTGCCAGCAGCTTAAGGGTTGGCTCCTACAATGAGCAGTTCTTC. Protein: CASSLRVGSYNEQFF.

This clonotype has more than one count but fewer than ten. The CDR3 coding sequence is TGCAGTGCTAGAGGAGGGGAGTCAGCAGATACGCAGTATTTT. This gives the protein CSARGGESADTQYF. The chain joins TRBV20-1 to TRBJ2-3; D assignment may be TRBD1 or TRBD2 (5 bases each). The CDR3 runs to 14 residues. CDR1 and CDR2 (germline): DFQATT, SNEGSKA (reference sequence). V was cut by 1 base and J by 4 bases, with 12 bases left in between.

The table lists this clonotype with a few counts. This chain uses TRBV5-1 with TRBJ2-2; maybe TRBD1 (6 bases). Germline-derived CDR1 and CDR2 are SGHRS and YFSETQ. The CDR3 has 16 residues. Trimming left V 4 bases short and J 0 bases short, with 13 bases between. In DNA form, the CDR3 reads TGCGCCAGCAGCATAAGACAGGAGACGAACACCGGGGAGCTGTTTTTT. Its translation is CASSIRQETNTGELFF. The full variable domain, its missing parts supplied by reference TRBV5-1 and TRBJ2-2, is KAGVTQTPRYLIKTRGQQVTLSCSPISGHRSVSWYQQTPGQGLQFLFEYFSETQRNKGNFPGRFSGRQFSNSRSEMNVSTLELGDSALYLCASSIRQETNTGELFFGEGSRLTVL.

This clonotype was seen a handful of times. The genes are TRBV20-1 and TRBJ2-1; 10 bases match TRBD2. The CDR3 runs to 17 residues. Unmatched junction bases numbered 10, after V lost 5 bases and J lost 0 bases. The V gene's germline CDR1 is DFQATT and CDR2 SNEGSKA (reference sequence). The CDR3 sequence: CSAPTSGFRSSYNEQFF. The CDR3, as DNA: TGCAGTGCTCCGACTAGCGGGTTTAGGAGCTCCTACAATGAGCAGTTCTTC.

The chain couples TRBV5-4 to TRBJ2-1; D call uncertain. CDR1 SGHNT and CDR2 YYREEE come from the germline V gene (reference sequence). The V end was cut by 2 bases, the J end by 8 bases, with 14 bases between. This CDR3 spans 14 amino acids. The CDR3: CASSFQDPRDEQFF. CDR3 DNA: TGTGCCAGCAGCTTTCAGGACCCGCGCGATGAGCAGTTCTTC.

Only a few counts were recorded for this clonotype. This chain connects TRBV6-1 to TRBJ2-7, with TRBD1 identical over 7 bases. With 5 bases clipped from V and 0 bases from J, the junction kept 10 bases outside the gene matches. The CDR3 is 16 residues long. Germline CDR1 is MNHNS and CDR2 is SASEGT. In nucleotides, the CDR3 is TGTGCCAGCAGTAGAATCCTGACAGGGAGCTCCTACGAGCAGTACTTC. It codes for CASSRILTGSSYEQYF.

This clonotype has ten or more counts. The CDR3 is CASKPGQANYGYTF. CDR3 DNA sequence: TGTGCCAGCAAACCGGGACAGGCCAACTATGGCTACACCTTC. The V gene is TRBV27, the J gene TRBJ1-2; 8 bases align to TRBD1. This CDR3 has 14 residues. CDR1 MNHEY and CDR2 SMNVEV come from the germline V gene (reference sequence). Trimming took 7 bases from V and 2 from J; bases not matched to a gene: 6.

This clonotype was recorded many times. The chain joins TRBV6-1 to TRBJ2-7; D might be TRBD1 (7 bases). Trimming took off 6 bases at V and 0 bases at J, with 15 bases between the two ends. The CDR3 sequence is 15 residues long. The germline gives CDR1 MNHNS, CDR2 SASEGT. Written as DNA, the CDR3 is TGTGCCAGCAGCCCCAGGGGGGACCACTCCTACGAGCAGTACTTC. Translating gives CASSPRGDHSYEQYF.

This clonotype turned up a few times. J is TRBJ1-3 and V is TRBV5-1; D is unclear. In germline, CDR1 is SGHRS, CDR2 YFSETQ. The V end lost 2 bases, the J end lost 3 bases, and 3 bases lay between the germline ends. CDR3 size: 12 residues. The CDR3 region has the DNA TGCGCCAGCAGCTTATATGGAAACACCATATATTTT. Amino acid sequence: CASSLYGNTIYF.